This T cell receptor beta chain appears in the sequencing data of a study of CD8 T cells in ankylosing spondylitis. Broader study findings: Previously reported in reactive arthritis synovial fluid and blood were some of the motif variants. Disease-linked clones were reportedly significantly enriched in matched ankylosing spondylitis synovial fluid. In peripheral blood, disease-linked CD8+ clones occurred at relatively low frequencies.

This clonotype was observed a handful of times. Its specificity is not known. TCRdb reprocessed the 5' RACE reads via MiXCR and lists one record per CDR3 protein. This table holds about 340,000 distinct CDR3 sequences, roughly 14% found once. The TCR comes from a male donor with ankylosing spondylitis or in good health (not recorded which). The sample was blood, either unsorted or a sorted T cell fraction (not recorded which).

The CDR3 sequence: CASSLNAGLYGYTF. CDR3 nucleotides: TGTGCCAGCAGTTTAAACGCAGGGCTCTATGGCTACACCTTC. The chain couples TRBV12-3 or TRBV12-4 to TRBJ1-2; D possibly corresponds to TRBD1 (5 bases). The CDR3 consists of 14 residues. Between the trimmed V and J ends, which lost 2 bases and 4 bases, there was a span of 11 bases.